This T cell receptor beta chain originates from a study of neurological immune-mediated disorders. This clonotype was found many times. cDNA synthesis was performed by 5'RACE with 10-nucleotide random UMIs. The authors obtained over 170 million TCR-beta sequences from 15-18 subjects per sequencing run. TCRdb re-analysed the 5' RACE reads in MiXCR, keeping a single row per CDR3 protein. The table records some 37,000 distinct CDR3 sequences, 13% to 15% of them present only once. V lost 2 bases and J 4 bases, leaving 5 bases between the germline ends. The CDR3 has 13 residues. Stored at -80 C, 2 million PBMCs were the source of the unsorted libraries.

The sequencing input was PBMCs. This TCR derives from a woman between 45 and 65 years old with HTLV-1-associated myelopathy (HAM/TSP). The rearrangement joins TRBV12-3 or TRBV12-4 to TRBJ2-2; no firm D call. The CDR3 nucleotides read TGTGCCAGCAGTTTAATAGCCACCGGGGAGCTGTTTTTT. It translates to CASSLIATGELFF.